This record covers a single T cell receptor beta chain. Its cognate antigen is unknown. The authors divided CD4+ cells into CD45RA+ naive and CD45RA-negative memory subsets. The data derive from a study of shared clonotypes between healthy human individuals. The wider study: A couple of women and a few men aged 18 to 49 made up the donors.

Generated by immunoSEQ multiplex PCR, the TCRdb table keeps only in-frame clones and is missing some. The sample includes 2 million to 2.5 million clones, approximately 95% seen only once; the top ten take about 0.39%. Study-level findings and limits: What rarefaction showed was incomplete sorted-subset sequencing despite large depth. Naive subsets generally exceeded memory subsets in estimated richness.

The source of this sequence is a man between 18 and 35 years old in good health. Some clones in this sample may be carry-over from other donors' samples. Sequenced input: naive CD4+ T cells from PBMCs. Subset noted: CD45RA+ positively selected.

CDR3 coding DNA: TGCGCCAGCAGCCAACTGCTGGGGGGAAGTACCGGGGAGCTGTTTTTT. This codes for CASSQLLGGSTGELFF. V usage is TRBV5-1 and J usage is TRBJ2-2; a weak D match, TRBD2 (6 bases). Per the germline V gene, CDR1 is SGHRS and CDR2 is YFSETQ. This CDR3 contains 16 residues. With 4 bases removed from V and 5 bases from J, the gap between germline ends came to 18 bases.